This T cell receptor (beta chain) was identified during a study of blood T cell repertoires in COVID-19. Whole-study context: There were acute and convalescent COVID-19 samples, and they came from the United States, Italy and Spain. The analysed material was cDNA or gDNA that came from T cells, B-cell-depleted T cells, or PBMCs.

This clone was observed a handful of times. Original analysis: For nucleated cells, counts were estimated from reference gene primer amplification. Generated by immunoSEQ multiplex PCR, the TCRdb table keeps only in-frame clones and is missing some. The V and J calls and clone size were taken over from that table, and D and trimming were inferred from the DNA. The repertoire includes 250,000 to 300,000 clones, 85% to 90% of them detected once, and 9.5% to 15% sits in the top ten. Seattle's cohort entered during active infection and was followed longitudinally. The sample consisted of peripheral blood. The clonotype was recovered from a young woman with COVID-19, enrolled during active disease.

The DNA of the CDR3 is TGTGCCAGCAGAAACCACAGGGCTTCAGGGCCCCAGCATTTT. This gives the protein CASRNHRASGPQHF. The chain joins TRBV28 to TRBJ1-5, with a tentative D call TRBD1 (6 bases). This CDR3 is 14 amino acids long. Germline V gives CDR1 MDHEN, CDR2 SYDVKM. The V and J ends lost 6 bases and 9 bases respectively, with 18 bases between them. The whole variable domain, remainder taken from reference TRBV28 and TRBJ1-5, is DVKVTQSSRYLVKRTGEKVFLECVQDMDHENMFWYRQDPGLGLRLIYFSYDVKMKEKGDIPEGYSVSREKKERFSLILESASTNQTSMYLCASRNHRASGPQHFGDGTRLSIL.